This T cell receptor (beta chain) was identified during a study of response to subunit inactivated influenza vaccine. Findings and limits, study-wide: The study's authors posited that every seasonal influenza vaccination enlists few new T cells.

This clonotype was counted ten times or more. Its cognate antigen is unknown. Using its own MiXCR run on the RT-PCR reads, TCRdb lists one record per CDR3 protein. Among hundreds of thousands of distinct CDR3 sequences listed, 10% to 11% were seen once. With 1 base removed from V and 0 bases from J, the gap between germline ends came to 4 bases. This CDR3 is 14 amino acids long. Germline CDR1 and CDR2: SGHRS and YFSETQ. The clonotype originates from a man between 45 and 60 years old who received an inactivated influenza vaccine. The specimen was PBMCs from blood, collected about 40 days after vaccination. The chain joins TRBV5-1 to TRBJ2-2; D gene uncertain. Here the CDR3 reads CASSLSTNTGELFF. The CDR3 DNA follows: TGCGCCAGCAGCTTGTCCACGAACACCGGGGAGCTGTTTTTT.